What follows describes a single T cell receptor (beta chain). This sample is drawn from a study of T cell responses to AZD1222 COVID-19 vaccine. The CDR3 is 17 amino acids. CDR1 and CDR2 (germline): SGHRS, YFSETQ. With V trimmed by 0 bases and J by 3 bases, 11 bases remained unmatched. Profiling relied on immunoSEQ multiplex PCR, and the TCRdb table lists in-frame clones only, not all of them. Among under 150,000 clones listed, about 91% were seen once. The sequence came from an adult in good health. Specimen: peripheral blood, collected on day 0 of AZD1222 vaccination. This rearrangement joins TRBV5-1 to TRBJ2-7; TRBD1 agrees at 8 bases. The CDR3 is CASSLGVSGQGFYEQYF. As DNA, the CDR3 is TGCGCCAGCAGCTTGGGGGTTAGCGGACAGGGCTTCTACGAGCAGTACTTC.